This TCR beta chain emerged from a study of PD-1 blockade in classical Hodgkin lymphoma. About this clone itself: Its antigen remains unidentified.

The table came from immunoSEQ multiplex PCR; TCRdb's copy has only in-frame clones and leaves some out. The table lists 25,000 to 30,000 clones, approximately 80% of them singletons. Stated time point: cycle 4 day 1 (C4D1), after five to seven weeks of nivolumab. Autologous stem cell transplantation was followed by relapse in every patient, and brentuximab vedotin exposure varied. By magnetic negative selection, CD4+ T cells were purified from thawed PBMCs. Patients showed best responses of complete response, partial response or progressive disease. The V segment lost 10 bases and the J segment 3 bases; nucleotides outside the gene matches: 5. The CDR3 has 12 amino acids. Germline V gene data show CDR1 as MNHNS and CDR2 as SASEGT. Study-level points and caveats: Reports described newly diagnosed patients as having lower baseline TCR diversity than healthy donors.

This TCR derives from a human donor with classical Hodgkin lymphoma. The chain carries TRBV6-1 and TRBJ2-7; TRBD1 matches 8 bases. Source: CD4+ T cells from blood, taken before the fourth cycle of nivolumab. The DNA of the CDR3 is TGTGCCACCTATGGACAGGGCTACGAGCAGTACTTC. It codes for CATYGQGYEQYF.